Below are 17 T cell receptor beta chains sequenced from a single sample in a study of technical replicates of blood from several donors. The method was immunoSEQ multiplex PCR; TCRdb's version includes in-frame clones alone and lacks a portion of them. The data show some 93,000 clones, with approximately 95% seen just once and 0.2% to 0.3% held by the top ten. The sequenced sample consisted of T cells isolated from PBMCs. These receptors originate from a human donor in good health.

The CDR3 reads CASSRTGSNTEAFF. CDR3 bases: TGTGCCAGTAGTCGGACAGGCTCGAACACTGAAGCTTTCTTT. V gene TRBV19 combines with J gene TRBJ1-1, with 7 bases identical to TRBD1. This CDR3 spans 14 amino acids. V was pared by 5 bases and J by 1 base, with 4 bases of the junction left unmatched. Per the germline V gene, CDR1 is LNHDA and CDR2 is SQIVND (reference sequence).

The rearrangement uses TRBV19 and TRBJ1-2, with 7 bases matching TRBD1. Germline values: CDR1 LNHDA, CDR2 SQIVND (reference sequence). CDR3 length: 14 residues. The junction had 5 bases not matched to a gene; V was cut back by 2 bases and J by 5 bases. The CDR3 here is CASSIRGTAYGYTF. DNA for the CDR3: TGTGCCAGTAGTATAAGGGGGACAGCTTATGGCTACACCTTC.

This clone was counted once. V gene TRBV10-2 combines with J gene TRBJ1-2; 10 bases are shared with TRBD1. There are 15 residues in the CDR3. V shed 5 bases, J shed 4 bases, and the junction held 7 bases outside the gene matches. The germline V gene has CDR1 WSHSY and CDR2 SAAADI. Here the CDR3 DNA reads TGCGCCAGCAGTATGACAGGGGGCGCGTTCTATGGCTACACCTTC. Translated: CASSMTGGAFYGYTF.

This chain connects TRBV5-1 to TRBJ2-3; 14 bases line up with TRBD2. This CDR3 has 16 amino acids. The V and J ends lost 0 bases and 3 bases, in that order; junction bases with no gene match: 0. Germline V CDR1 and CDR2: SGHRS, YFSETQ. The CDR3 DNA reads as TGCGCCAGCAGCTTGGGACTAGCGGGAGGGACAGATACGCAGTATTTT. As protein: CASSLGLAGGTDTQYF.

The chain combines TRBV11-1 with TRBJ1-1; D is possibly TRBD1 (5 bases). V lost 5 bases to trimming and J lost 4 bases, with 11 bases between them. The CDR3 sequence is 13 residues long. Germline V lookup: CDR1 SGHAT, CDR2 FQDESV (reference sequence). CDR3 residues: CASSEWGVTEAFF. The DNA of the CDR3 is TGTGCCAGCAGCGAATGGGGGGTCACTGAAGCTTTCTTT.

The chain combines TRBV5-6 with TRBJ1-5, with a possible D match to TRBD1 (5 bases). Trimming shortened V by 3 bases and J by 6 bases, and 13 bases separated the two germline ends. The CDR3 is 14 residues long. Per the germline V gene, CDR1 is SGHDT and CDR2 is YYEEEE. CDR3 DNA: TGTGCCAGCAGCTGGCAGGGTCGAAGTCAGCCCCAGCATTTT. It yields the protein CASSWQGRSQPQHF.

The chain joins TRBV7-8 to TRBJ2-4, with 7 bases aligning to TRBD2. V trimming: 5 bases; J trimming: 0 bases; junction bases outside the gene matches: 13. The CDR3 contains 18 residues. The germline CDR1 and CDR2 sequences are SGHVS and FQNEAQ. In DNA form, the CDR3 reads TGTGCCAGCAGCCCCATCCCGGGAGGAGTCCTAGCCAAAAACATTCAGTACTTC. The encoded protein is CASSPIPGGVLAKNIQYF.

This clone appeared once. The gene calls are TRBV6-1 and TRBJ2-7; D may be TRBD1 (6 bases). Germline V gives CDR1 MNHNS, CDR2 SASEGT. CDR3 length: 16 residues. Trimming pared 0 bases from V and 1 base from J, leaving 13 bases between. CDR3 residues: CASSEAVARGSYEQYF. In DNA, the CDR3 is TGTGCCAGCAGTGAAGCGGTGGCCAGGGGATCCTACGAGCAGTACTTC.

The CDR3 DNA sequence: TGTGCCAGCAGTTACTCGGGGAGGAAAGAGACCCAGTACTTC. It yields the protein CASSYSGRKETQYF. The genes are TRBV6-6 and TRBJ2-5, with D possibly matching TRBD2 (6 bases). The CDR3 sequence is 14 residues long. The germline V gene encodes CDR1 MNHNY and CDR2 SVGAGI (reference sequence). Deletions cut 0 bases from V and 3 bases from J, with 8 bases between.

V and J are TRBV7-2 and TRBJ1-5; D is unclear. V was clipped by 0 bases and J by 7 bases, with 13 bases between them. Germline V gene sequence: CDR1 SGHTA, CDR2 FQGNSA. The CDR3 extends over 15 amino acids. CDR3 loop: CASSLAVFSQQPQHF. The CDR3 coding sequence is TGTGCCAGCAGCTTAGCCGTTTTTTCACAGCAGCCCCAGCATTTT.

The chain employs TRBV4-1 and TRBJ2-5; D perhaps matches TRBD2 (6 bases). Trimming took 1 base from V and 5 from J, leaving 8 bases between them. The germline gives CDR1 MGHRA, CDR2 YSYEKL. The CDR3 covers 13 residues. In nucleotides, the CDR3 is TGCGCCAGCAGCCAAGCCGGGAGCGAGACCCAGTACTTC. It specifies CASSQAGSETQYF.

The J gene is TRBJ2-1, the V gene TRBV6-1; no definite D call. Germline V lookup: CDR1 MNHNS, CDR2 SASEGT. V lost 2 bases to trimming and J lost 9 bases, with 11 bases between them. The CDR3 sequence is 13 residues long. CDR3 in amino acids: CASSEMAVGEQFF. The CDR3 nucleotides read TGTGCCAGCAGTGAAATGGCAGTTGGTGAGCAGTTCTTC.

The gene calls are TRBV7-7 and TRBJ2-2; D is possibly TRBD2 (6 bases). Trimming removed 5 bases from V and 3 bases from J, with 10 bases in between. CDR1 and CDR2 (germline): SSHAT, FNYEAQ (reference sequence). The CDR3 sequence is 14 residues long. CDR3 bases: TGTGCCAGCAGCGCCGGGAGTTACACCGGGGAGCTGTTTTTT. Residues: CASSAGSYTGELFF.

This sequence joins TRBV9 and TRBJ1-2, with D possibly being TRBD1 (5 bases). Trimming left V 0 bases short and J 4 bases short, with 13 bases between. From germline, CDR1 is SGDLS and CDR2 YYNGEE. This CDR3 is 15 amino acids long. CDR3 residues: CASSVDPQDGYGYTF. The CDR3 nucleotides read TGTGCCAGCAGCGTAGACCCACAGGACGGCTATGGCTACACCTTC.

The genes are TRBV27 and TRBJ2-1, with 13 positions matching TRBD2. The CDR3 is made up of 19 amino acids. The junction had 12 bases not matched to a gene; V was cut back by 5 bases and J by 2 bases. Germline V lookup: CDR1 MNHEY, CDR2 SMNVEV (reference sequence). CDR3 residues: CASSPGLAGAPRPYNEQFF. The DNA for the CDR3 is TGTGCCAGCAGTCCTGGACTAGCGGGAGCTCCGCGGCCCTACAATGAGCAGTTCTTC.

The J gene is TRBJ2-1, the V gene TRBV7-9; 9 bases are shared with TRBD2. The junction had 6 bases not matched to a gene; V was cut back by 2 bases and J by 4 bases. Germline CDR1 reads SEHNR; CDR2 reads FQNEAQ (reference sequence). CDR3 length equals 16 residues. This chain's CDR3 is CASSLRASGTYNEQFF. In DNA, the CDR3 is TGTGCCAGCAGCTTACGGGCTAGCGGGACGTACAATGAGCAGTTCTTC.

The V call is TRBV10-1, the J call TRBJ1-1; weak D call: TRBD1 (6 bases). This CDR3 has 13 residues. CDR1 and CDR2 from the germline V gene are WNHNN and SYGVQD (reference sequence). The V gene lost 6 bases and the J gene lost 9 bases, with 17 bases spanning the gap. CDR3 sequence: CASRNALTGKAFF. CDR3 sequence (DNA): TGCGCCAGCAGGAACGCTCTTACAGGGAAAGCTTTCTTT.